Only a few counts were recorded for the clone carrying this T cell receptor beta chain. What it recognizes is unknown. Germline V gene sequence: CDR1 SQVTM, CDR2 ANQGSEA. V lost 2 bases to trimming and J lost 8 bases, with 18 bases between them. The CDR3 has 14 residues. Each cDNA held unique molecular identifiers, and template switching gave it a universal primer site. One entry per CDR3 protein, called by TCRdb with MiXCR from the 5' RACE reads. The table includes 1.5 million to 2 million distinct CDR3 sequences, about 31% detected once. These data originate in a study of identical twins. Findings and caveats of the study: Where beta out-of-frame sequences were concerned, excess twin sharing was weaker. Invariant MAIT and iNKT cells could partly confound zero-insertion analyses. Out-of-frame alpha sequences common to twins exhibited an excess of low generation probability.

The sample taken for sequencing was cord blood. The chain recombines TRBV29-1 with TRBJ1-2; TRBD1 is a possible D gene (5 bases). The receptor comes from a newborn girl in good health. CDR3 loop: CSVETPKGTEGYTF. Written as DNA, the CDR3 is TGCAGCGTTGAAACTCCGAAGGGGACGGAGGGCTACACCTTC.